Shown below are 21 T cell receptor beta chains from a single sample sequenced in a study of blood T cell repertoires in COVID-19. Only in-frame clones appear in the TCRdb table, and some are missing; sequencing was by immunoSEQ multiplex PCR. Found here are tens of thousands of clones, approximately 84% of them singletons; the top ten hold over 2%. Sequencing was performed on peripheral blood. The receptors shown here come from a man between 45 and 60 years old with acute or convalescent COVID-19.

V and J are TRBV18 and TRBJ1-2; the D gene is possibly TRBD1 (6 bases). CDR3 length: 13 residues. Germline CDR1 is KGHSH and CDR2 is LQKENI. The V and J ends lost 3 bases and 3 bases respectively, with 8 bases between them. In nucleotides, the CDR3 is TGTGCCAGCTCACCGACAGGAGACTATGGCTACACCTTC. It codes for CASSPTGDYGYTF.

The chain joins TRBV7-8 to TRBJ1-1; D gene uncertain. The CDR3 consists of 14 residues. V shed 6 bases and J shed 0 bases, with 11 bases lying between them. Germline CDR1 SGHVS, CDR2 FQNEAQ. The CDR3 region is CASSADGLNTEAFF. DNA of the CDR3: TGTGCCAGCAGTGCAGACGGGTTGAACACTGAAGCTTTCTTT.

The genes are TRBV5-1 and TRBJ1-2; no clear D. CDR3 length: 14 amino acids. The V and J ends lost 6 bases and 8 bases respectively, with 20 bases between them. Germline CDR1 is SGHRS and CDR2 is YFSETQ. DNA for the CDR3: TGCGCCAGCACCGACTCCCCACAAGTTGGAGGCTACACCTTC. Protein: CASTDSPQVGGYTF.

The V and J genes are TRBV9 and TRBJ2-5; perhaps TRBD2 as D (5 bases). The ends were cut back, 4 bases at V and 3 bases at J, with 16 bases in the middle. There are 15 residues in the CDR3. Per germline, CDR1 SGDLS and CDR2 YYNGEE. CDR3 sequence reads: CASSPSPQSKETQYF. CDR3 coding DNA: TGTGCCAGCAGCCCTAGCCCCCAGTCAAAAGAGACCCAGTACTTC.

The rearrangement joins TRBV5-1 to TRBJ2-3, with D perhaps matching TRBD2 (5 bases). Trimming shortened V by 2 bases and J by 0 bases, and 10 bases separated the two germline ends. CDR1 and CDR2 from the germline V gene are SGHRS and YFSETQ. CDR3 length: 15 amino acids. CDR3 residues: CASSLSGISTDTQYF. The CDR3 bases are TGCGCCAGCAGCTTATCGGGAATTAGCACAGATACGCAGTATTTT.

CDR3 protein: CASSSGQGVVNQPQHF. DNA for the CDR3: TGTGCCAGCAGCTCGGGACAGGGAGTAGTAAATCAGCCCCAGCATTTT. The rearrangement links TRBV7-8 to TRBJ1-5, with TRBD1 matching over 9 bases. The CDR3 length is 16 residues. V lost 4 bases and J lost 4; bases outside the gene matches: 8. CDR1 is SGHVS, CDR2 FQNEAQ, per germline.

This clone was recorded a few times. CDR3 loop: CASSRNRVGTEAFF. The CDR3 nucleotides are TGTGCCAGCAGCCGGAACAGGGTTGGCACTGAAGCTTTCTTT. The chain couples TRBV7-8 to TRBJ1-1, with D perhaps TRBD1 (6 bases). V lost 5 bases and J lost 4, with 14 bases in between. Germline CDR1 SGHVS, CDR2 FQNEAQ. This CDR3 contains 14 residues.

V is TRBV7-3 and J is TRBJ2-5, with 7 bases lining up with TRBD2. CDR1 and CDR2 (germline): SGHTA, FQGTGA. The ends lost 3 bases at V and 7 bases at J; junction bases unmatched: 11. The CDR3 runs to 15 residues. CDR3 nucleotide sequence: TGTGCCAGCAGCTTCCCGGAGGGGCGGGAGCTGACCCAGTACTTC. This sequence encodes CASSFPEGRELTQYF. The variable domain in full, with the rest retrieved from reference TRBV7-3 and TRBJ2-5, is GAGVSQTPSNKVTEKGKYVELRCDPISGHTALYWYRQSLGQGPEFLIYFQGTGAADDSGLPNDRFFAVRPEGSVSTLKIQRTERGDSAVYLCASSFPEGRELTQYFGPGTRLLVL.

The chain couples TRBV30 to TRBJ1-3; D gene unclear. CDR3 length: 16 residues. Germline values: CDR1 GTSNPN, CDR2 SVGIG (reference sequence). V lost 0 bases and J 0 bases, leaving 12 bases between the germline ends. The CDR3 sequence: CAWSVPIVSSGNTIYF. The CDR3 DNA reads as TGTGCCTGGAGTGTACCCATCGTGAGCTCTGGAAACACCATATATTTT. Supplemented by reference TRBV30 and TRBJ1-3, the full variable domain reads SQTIHQWPATLVQPVGSPLSLECTVEGTSNPNLYWYRQAAGRGLQLLFYSVGIGQISSEVPQNLSASRPQDRQFILSSKKLLLSDSGFYLCAWSVPIVSSGNTIYFGEGSWLTVV.

J is TRBJ1-4 and V is TRBV6-5; D is uncertain. The CDR3 totals 11 residues. Germline V CDR1 and CDR2: MNHEY, SVGAGI. This CDR3 is CALRGGEKLFF. In DNA, the CDR3 is TGTGCTCTCCGAGGCGGCGAAAAACTGTTTTTT.

The genes are TRBV5-4 and TRBJ1-3; no clear D gene. Per the germline V gene, CDR1 is SGHNT and CDR2 is YYREEE (reference sequence). CDR3 length: 14 amino acids. V shed 0 bases and J shed 2 bases, with 6 bases lying between them. This chain's CDR3 is CASSLAGTGNTIYF. CDR3 coding DNA: TGTGCCAGCAGCTTGGCAGGTACTGGAAACACCATATATTTT.

The rearrangement links TRBV5-4 to TRBJ2-7, with D perhaps matching TRBD2 (5 bases). Trimming removed 1 base from V and 5 bases from J, with 10 bases in between. This CDR3 contains 13 residues. Germline lookup yields CDR1 SGHNT and CDR2 YYREEE (reference sequence). In DNA, the CDR3 is TGTGCCAGCAGCTTGACGAGGGTCCACGAGCAGTACTTC. Its translation is CASSLTRVHEQYF.

This chain connects TRBV7-9 to TRBJ1-2; perhaps TRBD1 as D (5 bases). Trimming stripped 2 bases from V and 5 bases from J, with 15 bases between. Germline V gene data show CDR1 as SEHNR and CDR2 as FQNEAQ (reference sequence). This CDR3 is built from 15 residues. Here the CDR3 DNA reads TGTGCCAGCAGCTTACACAGGACACCCGGTTATGGCTACACCTTC. Its translation is CASSLHRTPGYGYTF.

The CDR3 nucleotides read TGTGCCAGCAGCGTGAGGGGGTATGGGGGAAACACCATATATTTT. This sequence encodes CASSVRGYGGNTIYF. This chain uses TRBV9 with TRBJ1-3, with a tentative D call TRBD1 (6 bases). The CDR3 extends over 15 amino acids. Germline CDR1 is SGDLS and CDR2 is YYNGEE. Trimming removed 2 bases from V and 4 bases from J, with 13 bases in between.

The sample holds a few counts of this clone. The rearrangement joins TRBV29-1 to TRBJ2-1, with 11 bases aligning to TRBD2. The CDR3 spans 14 residues. The germline V gene has CDR1 SQVTM and CDR2 ANQGSEA. Unmatched junction bases numbered 10, after V lost 6 bases and J lost 9 bases. The CDR3 spells CSVALAGGISEQFF. Written as DNA, the CDR3 is TGCAGCGTGGCCCTAGCGGGGGGAATCAGTGAGCAGTTCTTC.

The chain has TRBV5-4 and TRBJ1-1; no clear D. The CDR3 extends over 13 amino acids. Looked up from germline, CDR1 is SGHNT and CDR2 is YYREEE (reference sequence). The V end lost 0 bases, the J end lost 3 bases, and 6 bases lay between the germline ends. CDR3 protein: CASSLEQHTEAFF. The CDR3 coding sequence is TGTGCCAGCAGCTTGGAACAGCACACTGAAGCTTTCTTT.

This chain joins TRBV4-1 and TRBJ2-4; D perhaps matches TRBD1 (5 bases). V was clipped by 4 bases and J by 0 bases, with 10 bases between them. The germline gives CDR1 MGHRA, CDR2 YSYEKL. This CDR3 contains 15 residues. CDR3 DNA sequence: TGCGCCAGCAGCCCGGACATTTTAGCCAAAAACATTCAGTACTTC. This gives the protein CASSPDILAKNIQYF.

The V and J genes are TRBV6-2 or TRBV6-3 and TRBJ2-7; a possible D gene is TRBD2 (5 bases). V dropped 2 bases and J dropped 4 bases, with 12 bases sitting between them. This CDR3 spans 14 amino acids. From germline, CDR1 is MNHEY and CDR2 SVGEGT. CDR3 residues: CASSYGEEGYEQYF. The CDR3 DNA reads TGTGCCAGCAGTTACGGGGAAGAGGGATACGAGCAGTACTTC.

The rearrangement joins TRBV2 to TRBJ1-2, with TRBD1 as a possible D gene (5 bases). Germline CDR1 is SNHLY and CDR2 is FYNNEI. The germline V and J ends were trimmed by 6 bases and 4 bases, with 21 bases remaining between them. CDR3 length: 16 residues. The CDR3 DNA reads as TGTGCCAGCAGAGTACCGGGTCAGGGTCCTCGCTATGGCTACACCTTC. Protein sequence: CASRVPGQGPRYGYTF.

This rearrangement joins TRBV21-1 to TRBJ1-5. TRBV21-1 is marked as a pseudogene. This CDR3 region has 18 residues. This CDR3 is CASSRDIMAGSYNQPQHF. In DNA, the CDR3 is TGTGCCAGCAGCCGGGATATAATGGCGGGGTCATACAATCAGCCCCAGCATTTT.

The CDR3 sequence is CASSLLDRKFQETQYF. The CDR3 region has the DNA TGTGCCAGCAGCTTACTCGACAGGAAATTCCAAGAGACCCAGTACTTC. The J gene is TRBJ2-5, the V gene TRBV7-6, with D possibly TRBD1 on 6 matching bases. In germline, CDR1 is SGHVS, CDR2 FNYEAQ. This CDR3 has 16 amino acids. The V end was cut by 2 bases, the J end by 1 base, with 14 bases between. Combining the CDR3 with reference TRBV7-6 and TRBJ2-5 gives the whole variable domain GAGVSQSPRYKVTKRGQDVALRCDPISGHVSLYWYRQALGQGPEFLTYFNYEAQQDKSGLPNDRFSAERPEGSISTLTIQRTEQRDSAMYRCASSLLDRKFQETQYFGPGTRLLVL.